The 5 T cell receptor beta chains presented below share a single source sample, sequenced in a study of CD8 T cells in Susac syndrome. Random hexamers served to reverse transcribe roughly 0.5 to 1 ug RNA. Via MiXCR, TCRdb re-called the immunoSEQ multiplex PCR reads, giving one row per CDR3 protein. The sample shows 100,000 to 150,000 distinct CDR3 sequences, 90% to 95% of them seen only once. Sequencing used CD4+ T cells from PBMCs. Source of these receptors: a human donor in good health.

V usage is TRBV5-1 and J usage is TRBJ1-5, with TRBD1 identical over 7 bases. Germline assignment: CDR1 SGHRS and CDR2 YFSETQ. The CDR3 extends over 15 amino acids. Unmatched junction bases numbered 2, after V lost 0 bases and J lost 2 bases. The CDR3 bases are TGCGCCAGCAGCTTGGAAGGGGGCGGCAATCAGCCCCAGCATTTT. This translates into CASSLEGGGNQPQHF.

The chain's CDR3 is CSVTYDSSNQPQHF. The CDR3 coding sequence is TGCAGCGTGACCTACGACAGTAGCAATCAGCCCCAGCATTTT. This sequence joins TRBV29-1 and TRBJ1-5, with D possibly being TRBD1 (5 bases). Between the trimmed V and J ends, which lost 6 bases and 0 bases, there was a span of 12 bases. Germline V gives CDR1 SQVTM, CDR2 ANQGSEA. This CDR3 contains 14 residues.

The rearrangement joins TRBV5-1 to TRBJ2-7; TRBD2 agrees at 9 bases. This CDR3 spans 15 amino acids. The germline gives CDR1 SGHRS, CDR2 YFSETQ. V trimming: 3 bases; J trimming: 5 bases; junction bases outside the gene matches: 9. The CDR3: CASSWTGTSLNEQYF. As DNA, the CDR3 is TGCGCCAGCAGCTGGACGGGGACTAGCCTCAACGAGCAGTACTTC.

The chain carries TRBV12-3 or TRBV12-4 and TRBJ2-5; the match to TRBD2 covers 8 bases. CDR3 length: 16 amino acids. V gave up 5 bases and J gave up 2 bases; unmatched junction bases: 10. CDR3 bases: TGTGCCAGCAGTCCCAGACTAGCGAGGGGGCAAGAGACCCAGTACTTC. Translated, it gives CASSPRLARGQETQYF.

The V call is TRBV28, the J call TRBJ1-5, with TRBD1 as a possible D gene (5 bases). Germline V gene data show CDR1 as MDHEN and CDR2 as SYDVKM. The V end lost 6 bases, the J end lost 7 bases, and 7 bases lay between the germline ends. The CDR3 consists of 11 residues. The CDR3 DNA sequence: TGTGCCAGCAGCCGGGGGCAGCCCCAGCATTTT. Amino acids: CASSRGQPQHF.